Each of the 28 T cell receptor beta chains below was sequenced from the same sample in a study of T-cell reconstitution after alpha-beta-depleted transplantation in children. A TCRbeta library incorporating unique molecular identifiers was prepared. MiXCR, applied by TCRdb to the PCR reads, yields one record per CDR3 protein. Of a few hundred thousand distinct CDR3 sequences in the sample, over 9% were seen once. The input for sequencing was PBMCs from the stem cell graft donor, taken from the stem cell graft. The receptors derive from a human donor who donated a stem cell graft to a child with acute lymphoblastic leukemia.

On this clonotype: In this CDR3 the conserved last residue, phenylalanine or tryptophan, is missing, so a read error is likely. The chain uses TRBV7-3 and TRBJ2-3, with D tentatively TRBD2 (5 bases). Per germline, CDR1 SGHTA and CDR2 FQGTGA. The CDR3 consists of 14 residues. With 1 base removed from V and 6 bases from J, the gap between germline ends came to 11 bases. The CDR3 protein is CASSLRSRGDTQYL. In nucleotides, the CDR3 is TGTGCCAGCAGCTTAAGATCTCGAGGGGATACGCAGTATTTG.

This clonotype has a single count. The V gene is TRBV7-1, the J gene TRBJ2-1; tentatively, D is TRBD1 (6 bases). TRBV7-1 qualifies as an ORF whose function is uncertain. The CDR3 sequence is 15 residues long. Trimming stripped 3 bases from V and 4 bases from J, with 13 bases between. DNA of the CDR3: TGTGCCAGCAGCTCCGATCCCAGGGGATACAATGAGCAGTTCTTC. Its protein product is CASSSDPRGYNEQFF.

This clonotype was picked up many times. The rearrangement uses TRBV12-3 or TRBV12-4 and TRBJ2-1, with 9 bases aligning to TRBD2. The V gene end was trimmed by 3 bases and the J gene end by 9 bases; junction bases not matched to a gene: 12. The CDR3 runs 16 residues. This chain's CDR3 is CASSFLGSGSGGEQFF. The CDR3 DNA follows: TGTGCCAGCAGTTTTCTGGGTAGCGGGAGTGGGGGTGAGCAGTTCTTC.

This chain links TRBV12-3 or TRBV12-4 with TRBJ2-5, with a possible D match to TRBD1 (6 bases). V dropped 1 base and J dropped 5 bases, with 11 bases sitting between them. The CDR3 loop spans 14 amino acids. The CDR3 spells CASSLGQAAETQYF. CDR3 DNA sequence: TGTGCCAGCAGTTTAGGACAGGCCGCGGAGACCCAGTACTTC.

The CDR3 region is CASSLGPGKETQYF. CDR3 sequence (DNA): TGTGCCAGCAGCTTAGGTCCAGGGAAAGAGACCCAGTACTTC. This chain joins TRBV11-2 and TRBJ2-5; D is perhaps TRBD1 (5 bases). CDR1 is SGHAT and CDR2 is FQNNGV in the germline V gene. The CDR3 spans 14 residues. Trimming left V 1 base short and J 3 bases short, with 9 bases between.

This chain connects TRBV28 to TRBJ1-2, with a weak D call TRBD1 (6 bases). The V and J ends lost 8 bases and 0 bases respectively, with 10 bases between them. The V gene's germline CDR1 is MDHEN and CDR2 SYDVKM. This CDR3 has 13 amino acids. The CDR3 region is CASHRTANYGYTF. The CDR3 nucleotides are TGTGCCAGCCACCGGACAGCTAACTATGGCTACACCTTC.

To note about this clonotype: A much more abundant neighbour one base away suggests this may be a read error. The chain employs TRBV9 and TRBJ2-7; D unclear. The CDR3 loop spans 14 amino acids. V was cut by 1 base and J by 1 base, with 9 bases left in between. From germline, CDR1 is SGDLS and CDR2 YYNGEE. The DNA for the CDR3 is TGTGCCAGCAGCGTACGCCCCGTGTCCTACGAGCAGTACTTC. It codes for CASSVRPVSYEQYF.

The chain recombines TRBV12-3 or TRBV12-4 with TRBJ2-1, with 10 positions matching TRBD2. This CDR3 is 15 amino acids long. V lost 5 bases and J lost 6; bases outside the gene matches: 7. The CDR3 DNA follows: TGTGCCAGCAGTACAGGACTAGCGGTTTTCAATGAGCAGTTCTTC. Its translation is CASSTGLAVFNEQFF.

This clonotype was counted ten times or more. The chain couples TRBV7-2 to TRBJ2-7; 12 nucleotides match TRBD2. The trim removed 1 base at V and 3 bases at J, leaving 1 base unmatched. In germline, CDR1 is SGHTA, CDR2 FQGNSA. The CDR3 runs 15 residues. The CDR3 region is CASSLGLAGVYEQYF. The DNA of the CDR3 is TGTGCCAGCAGCTTAGGACTAGCGGGAGTCTACGAGCAGTACTTC.

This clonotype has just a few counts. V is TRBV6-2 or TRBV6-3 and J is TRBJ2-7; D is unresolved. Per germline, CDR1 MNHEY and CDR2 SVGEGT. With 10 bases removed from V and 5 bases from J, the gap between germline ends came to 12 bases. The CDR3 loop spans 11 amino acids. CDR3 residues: CATRVIHEQYF. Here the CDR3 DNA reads TGTGCCACCCGGGTAATCCACGAGCAGTACTTC.

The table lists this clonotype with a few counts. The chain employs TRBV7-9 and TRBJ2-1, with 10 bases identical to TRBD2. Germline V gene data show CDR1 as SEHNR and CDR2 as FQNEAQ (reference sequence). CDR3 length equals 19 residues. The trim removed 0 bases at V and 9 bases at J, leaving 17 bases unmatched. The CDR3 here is CASSLAGIMTSGPKGEQFF. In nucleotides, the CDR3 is TGTGCCAGCAGCTTAGCAGGAATCATGACTAGCGGGCCGAAGGGTGAGCAGTTCTTC.

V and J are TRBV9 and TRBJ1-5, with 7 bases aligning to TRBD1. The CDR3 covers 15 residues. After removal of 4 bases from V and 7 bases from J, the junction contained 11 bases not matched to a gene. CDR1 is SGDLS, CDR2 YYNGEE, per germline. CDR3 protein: CASSPGQDGYQPQHF. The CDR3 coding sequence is TGTGCCAGCAGCCCCGGACAGGACGGTTACCAGCCCCAGCATTTT.

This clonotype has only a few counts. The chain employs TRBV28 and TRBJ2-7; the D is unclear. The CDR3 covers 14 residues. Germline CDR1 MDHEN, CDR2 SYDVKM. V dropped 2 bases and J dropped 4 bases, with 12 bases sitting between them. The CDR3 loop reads CASSLAMPKYEQYF. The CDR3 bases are TGTGCCAGCAGTTTAGCTATGCCCAAATACGAGCAGTACTTC.

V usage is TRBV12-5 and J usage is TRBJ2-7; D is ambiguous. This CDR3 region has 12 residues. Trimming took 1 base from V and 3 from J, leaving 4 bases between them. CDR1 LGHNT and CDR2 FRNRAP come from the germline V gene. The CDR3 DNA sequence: TGTGCTAGTGGTTTGGACGGCTACGAGCAGTACTTC. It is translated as CASGLDGYEQYF. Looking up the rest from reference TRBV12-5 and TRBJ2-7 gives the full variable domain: DARVTQTPRHKVTEMGQEVTMRCQPILGHNTVFWYRQTMMQGLELLAYFRNRAPLDDSGMPKDRFSAEMPDATLATLKIQPSEPRDSAVYFCASGLDGYEQYFGPGTRLTVT.

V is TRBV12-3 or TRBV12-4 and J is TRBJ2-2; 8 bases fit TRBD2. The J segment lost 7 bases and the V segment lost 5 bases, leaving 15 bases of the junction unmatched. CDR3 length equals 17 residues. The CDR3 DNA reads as TGTGCCAGCAGTCCATCCGGGGGGGCGGGAGGAATCGGGGAGCTGTTTTTT. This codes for CASSPSGGAGGIGELFF.

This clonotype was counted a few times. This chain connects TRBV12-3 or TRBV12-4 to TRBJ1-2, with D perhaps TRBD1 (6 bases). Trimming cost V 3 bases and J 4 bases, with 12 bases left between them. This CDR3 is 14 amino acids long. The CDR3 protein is CASSFLGASYGYTF. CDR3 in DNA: TGTGCCAGCAGTTTTCTGGGGGCGAGCTATGGCTACACCTTC.

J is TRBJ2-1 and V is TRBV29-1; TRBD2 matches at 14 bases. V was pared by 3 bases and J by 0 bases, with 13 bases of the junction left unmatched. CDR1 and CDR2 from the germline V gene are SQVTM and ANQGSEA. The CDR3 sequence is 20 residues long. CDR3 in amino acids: CSVEDPGLAGAPSSYNEQFF. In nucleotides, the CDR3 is TGCAGCGTTGAGGACCCGGGACTAGCGGGAGCCCCGAGCTCCTACAATGAGCAGTTCTTC.

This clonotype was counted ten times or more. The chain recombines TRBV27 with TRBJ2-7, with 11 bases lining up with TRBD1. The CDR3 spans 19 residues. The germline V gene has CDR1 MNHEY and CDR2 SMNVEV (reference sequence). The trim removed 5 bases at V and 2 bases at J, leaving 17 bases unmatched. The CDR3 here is CASSPGTGGGRETAYEQYF. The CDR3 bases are TGTGCCAGCAGTCCCGGGACAGGGGGTGGGCGGGAGACCGCCTACGAGCAGTACTTC.

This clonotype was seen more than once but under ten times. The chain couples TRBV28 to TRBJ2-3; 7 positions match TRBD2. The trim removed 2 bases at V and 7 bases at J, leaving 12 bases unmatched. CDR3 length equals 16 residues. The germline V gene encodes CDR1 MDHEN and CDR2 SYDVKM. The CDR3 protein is CASSLSSSGIGNTQYF. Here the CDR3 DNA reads TGTGCCAGCAGTTTAAGCTCAAGCGGGATCGGAAATACGCAGTATTTT. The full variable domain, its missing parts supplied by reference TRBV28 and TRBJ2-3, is DVKVTQSSRYLVKRTGEKVFLECVQDMDHENMFWYRQDPGLGLRLIYFSYDVKMKEKGDIPEGYSVSREKKERFSLILESASTNQTSMYLCASSLSSSGIGNTQYFGPGTRLTVL.

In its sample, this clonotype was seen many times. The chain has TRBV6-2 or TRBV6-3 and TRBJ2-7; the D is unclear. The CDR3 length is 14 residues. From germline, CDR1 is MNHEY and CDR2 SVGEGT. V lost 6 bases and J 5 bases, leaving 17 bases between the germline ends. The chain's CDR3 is CASSTSYDVHEQYF. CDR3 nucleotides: TGTGCCAGCAGCACCAGCTACGATGTCCACGAGCAGTACTTC.

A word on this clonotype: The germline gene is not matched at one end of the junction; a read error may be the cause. For the CDR3, the DNA is TGCGCCAGCAGCTTGCGGGATACGCAGTGTTTT. Protein: CASSLRDTQCF. The chain joins TRBV5-1 to TRBJ2-3; TRBD2 might be the D (5 bases). The length of the CDR3 is 11 residues. Looked up from germline, CDR1 is SGHRS and CDR2 is YFSETQ.

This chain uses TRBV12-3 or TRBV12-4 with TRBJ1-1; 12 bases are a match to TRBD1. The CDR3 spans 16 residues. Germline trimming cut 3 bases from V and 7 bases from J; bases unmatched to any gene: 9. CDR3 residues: CASSLGQGAQDSEAFF. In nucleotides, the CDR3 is TGTGCCAGCAGTTTGGGACAGGGGGCGCAGGACAGTGAAGCTTTCTTT.

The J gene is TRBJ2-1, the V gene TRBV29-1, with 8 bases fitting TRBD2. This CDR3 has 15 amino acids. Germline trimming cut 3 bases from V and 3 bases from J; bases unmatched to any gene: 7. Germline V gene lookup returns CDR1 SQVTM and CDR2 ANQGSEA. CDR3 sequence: CSVEPAGALYNEQFF. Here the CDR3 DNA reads TGCAGCGTTGAGCCAGCGGGAGCCCTCTACAATGAGCAGTTCTTC.

The CDR3 DNA reads TGTGCCAGCGGGACGGAGTACAATGAGCAGTTCTTC. Encoded protein: CASGTEYNEQFF. The chain links TRBV2 to TRBJ2-1; D could derive from TRBD1 or TRBD2 (5 bases each). V was clipped by 8 bases and J by 4 bases, with 9 bases between them. Germline V gene lookup returns CDR1 SNHLY and CDR2 FYNNEI. The CDR3 has 12 residues.

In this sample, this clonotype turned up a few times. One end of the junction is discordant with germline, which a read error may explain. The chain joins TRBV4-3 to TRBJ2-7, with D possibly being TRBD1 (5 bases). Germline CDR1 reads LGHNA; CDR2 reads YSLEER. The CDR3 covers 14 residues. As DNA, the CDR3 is TGCGCCAGCAGCCAAGGAACAGGTTCCTCCGAGCAGTACTTC. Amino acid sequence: CASSQGTGSSEQYF.

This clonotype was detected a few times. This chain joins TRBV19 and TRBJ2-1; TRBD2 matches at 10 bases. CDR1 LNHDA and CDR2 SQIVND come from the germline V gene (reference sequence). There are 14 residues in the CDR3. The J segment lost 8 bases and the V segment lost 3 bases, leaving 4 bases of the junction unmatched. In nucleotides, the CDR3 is TGTGCCAGTAGTATTCTAGCGGGAGTTTATGAGCAGTTCTTC. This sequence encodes CASSILAGVYEQFF.

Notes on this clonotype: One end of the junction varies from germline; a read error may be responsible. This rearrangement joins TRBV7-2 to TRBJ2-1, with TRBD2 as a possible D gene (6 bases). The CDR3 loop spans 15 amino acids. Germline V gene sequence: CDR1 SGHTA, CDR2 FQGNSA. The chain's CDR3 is CASSLAGSGLNEQFF. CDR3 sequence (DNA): TGTGCCAGCAGCCTAGCCGGTAGCGGACTGAATGAGCAGTTCTTC.

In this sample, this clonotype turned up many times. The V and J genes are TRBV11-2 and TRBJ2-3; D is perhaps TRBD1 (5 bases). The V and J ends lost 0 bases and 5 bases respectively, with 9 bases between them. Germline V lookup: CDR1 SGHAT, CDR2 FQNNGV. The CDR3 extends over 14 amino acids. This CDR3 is CASSLDGREDTQYF. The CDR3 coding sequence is TGTGCCAGCAGCTTAGACGGCAGGGAAGATACGCAGTATTTT.